This T cell receptor beta chain was sequenced in a study of T-cell memory formation after mild COVID-19. TCRdb re-called the 5' RACE reads with MiXCR, one entry per CDR3 protein. The profile shows fewer than 450,000 distinct CDR3 sequences, around 21% of them singletons. The CDR3 extends over 14 amino acids. The junction had 10 bases not matched to a gene; V was cut back by 5 bases and J by 10 bases. CDR1 and CDR2 from the germline V gene are SGHNT and YYREEE (reference sequence). The sequenced sample consisted of PBMCs or a T cell subset sorted from them (not recorded which). The TCR originated in an adult woman who had mild COVID-19 (a few samples of this study predate the infection). Cell type and time point are not known. The chain is built from TRBV5-4 and TRBJ2-1; 9 bases agree with TRBD2. The DNA of the CDR3 is TGTGCCAGCAGGGATCGCGGGGGGGCATTAGAGCAGTTCTTC. It translates to CASRDRGGALEQFF. Full variable domain (missing parts from reference TRBV5-4 and TRBJ2-1): ETGVTQSPTHLIKTRGQQVTLRCSSQSGHNTVSWYQQALGQGPQFIFQYYREEENGRGNFPPRFSGLQFPNYSSELNVNALELDDSALYLCASRDRGGALEQFFGPGTRLTVL.